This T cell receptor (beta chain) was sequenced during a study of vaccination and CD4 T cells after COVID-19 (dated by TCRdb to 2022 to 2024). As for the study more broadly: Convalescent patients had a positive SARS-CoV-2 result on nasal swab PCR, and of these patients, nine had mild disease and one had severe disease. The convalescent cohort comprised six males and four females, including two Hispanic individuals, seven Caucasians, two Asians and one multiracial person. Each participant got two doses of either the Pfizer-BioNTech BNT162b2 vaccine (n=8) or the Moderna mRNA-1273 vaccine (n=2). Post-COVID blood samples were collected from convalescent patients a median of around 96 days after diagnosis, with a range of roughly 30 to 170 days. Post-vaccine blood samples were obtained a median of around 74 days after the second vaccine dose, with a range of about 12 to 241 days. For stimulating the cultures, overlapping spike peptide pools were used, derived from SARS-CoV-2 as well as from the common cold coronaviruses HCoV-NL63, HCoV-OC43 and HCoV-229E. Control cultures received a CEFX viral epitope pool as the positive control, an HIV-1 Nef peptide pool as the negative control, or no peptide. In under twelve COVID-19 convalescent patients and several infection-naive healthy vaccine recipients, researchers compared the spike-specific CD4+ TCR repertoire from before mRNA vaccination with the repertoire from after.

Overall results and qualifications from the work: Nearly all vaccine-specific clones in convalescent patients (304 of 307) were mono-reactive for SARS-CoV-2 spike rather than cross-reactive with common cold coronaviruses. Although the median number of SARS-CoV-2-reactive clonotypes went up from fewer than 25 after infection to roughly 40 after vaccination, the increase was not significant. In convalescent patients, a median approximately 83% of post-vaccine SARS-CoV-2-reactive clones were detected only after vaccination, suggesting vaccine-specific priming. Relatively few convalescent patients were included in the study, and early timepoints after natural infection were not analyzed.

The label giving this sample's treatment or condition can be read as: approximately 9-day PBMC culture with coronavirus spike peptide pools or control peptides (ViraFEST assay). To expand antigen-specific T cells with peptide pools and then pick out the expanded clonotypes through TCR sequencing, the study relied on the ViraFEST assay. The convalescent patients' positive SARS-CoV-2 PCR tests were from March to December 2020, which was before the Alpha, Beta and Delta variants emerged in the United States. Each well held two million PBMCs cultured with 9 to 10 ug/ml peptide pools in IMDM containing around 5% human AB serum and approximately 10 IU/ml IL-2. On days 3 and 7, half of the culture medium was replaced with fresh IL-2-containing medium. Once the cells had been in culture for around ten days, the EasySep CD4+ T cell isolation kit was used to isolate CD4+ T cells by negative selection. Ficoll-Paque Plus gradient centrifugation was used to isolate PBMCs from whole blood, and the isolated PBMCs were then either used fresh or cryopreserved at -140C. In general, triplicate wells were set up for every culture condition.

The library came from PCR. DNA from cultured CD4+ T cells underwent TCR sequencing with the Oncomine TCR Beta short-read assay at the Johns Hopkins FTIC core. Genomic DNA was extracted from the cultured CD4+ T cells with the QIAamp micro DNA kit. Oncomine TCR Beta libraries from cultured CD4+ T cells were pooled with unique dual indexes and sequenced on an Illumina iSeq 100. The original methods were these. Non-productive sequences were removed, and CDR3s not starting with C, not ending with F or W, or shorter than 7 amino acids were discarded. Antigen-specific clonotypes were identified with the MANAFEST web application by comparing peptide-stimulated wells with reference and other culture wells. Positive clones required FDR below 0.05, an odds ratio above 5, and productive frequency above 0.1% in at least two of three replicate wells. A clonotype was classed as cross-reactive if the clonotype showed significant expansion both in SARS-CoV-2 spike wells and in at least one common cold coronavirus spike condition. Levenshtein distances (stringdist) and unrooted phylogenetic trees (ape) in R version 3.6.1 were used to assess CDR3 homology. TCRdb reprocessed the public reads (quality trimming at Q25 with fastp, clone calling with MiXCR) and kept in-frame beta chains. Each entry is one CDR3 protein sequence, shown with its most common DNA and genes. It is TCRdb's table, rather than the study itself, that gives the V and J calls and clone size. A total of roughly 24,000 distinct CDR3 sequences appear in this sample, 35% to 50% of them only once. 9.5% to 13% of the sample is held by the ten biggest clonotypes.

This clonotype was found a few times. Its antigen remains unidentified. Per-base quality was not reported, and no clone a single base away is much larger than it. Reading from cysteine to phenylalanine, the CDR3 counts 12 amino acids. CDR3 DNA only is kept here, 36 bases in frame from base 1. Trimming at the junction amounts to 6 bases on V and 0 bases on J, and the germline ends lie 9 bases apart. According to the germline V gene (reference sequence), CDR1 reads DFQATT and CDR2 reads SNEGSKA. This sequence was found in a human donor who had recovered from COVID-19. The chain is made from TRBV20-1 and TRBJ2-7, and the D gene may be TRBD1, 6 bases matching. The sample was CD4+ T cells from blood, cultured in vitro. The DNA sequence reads TGCAGTGCCCCGGACAGCTCCTACGAGCAGTACTTC. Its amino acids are CSAPDSSYEQYF.